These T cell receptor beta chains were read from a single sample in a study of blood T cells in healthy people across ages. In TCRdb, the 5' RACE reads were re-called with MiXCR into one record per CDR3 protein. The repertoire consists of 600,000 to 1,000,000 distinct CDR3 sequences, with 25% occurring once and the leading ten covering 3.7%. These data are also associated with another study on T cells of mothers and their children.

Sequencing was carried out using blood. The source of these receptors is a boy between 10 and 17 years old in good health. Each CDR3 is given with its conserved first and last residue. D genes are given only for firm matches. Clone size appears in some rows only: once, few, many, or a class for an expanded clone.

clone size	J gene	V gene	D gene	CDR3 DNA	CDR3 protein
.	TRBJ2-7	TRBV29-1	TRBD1	TGCAGCGTTGAAGATGGGACAGGGATTCCCTACGAGCAGTACTTC	CSVEDGTGIPYEQYF
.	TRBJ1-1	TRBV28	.	TGTGCCGCTCGGGAGACCGCGAACACTGAAGCTTTCTTT	CAARETANTEAFF
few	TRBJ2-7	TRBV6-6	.	TGTGCCAGCAGTTACGGGGAGGACAGTTCCTCCTACGAGCAGTACTTC	CASSYGEDSSSYEQYF
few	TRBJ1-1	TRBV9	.	TGTGCCAGCAGTTCCAAGGGGCAAGGGAACACTGAAGCTTTCTTT	CASSSKGQGNTEAFF
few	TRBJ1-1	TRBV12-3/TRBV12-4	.	TGTGCCAGCAGTTTGGGCAGCTTGAACACTGAAGCTTTCTTT	CASSLGSLNTEAFF
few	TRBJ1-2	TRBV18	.	TGTGCCAGCTCGCCCACCTCGTTTTTGGGGCTCAACTATGGCTACACCTTC	CASSPTSFLGLNYGYTF
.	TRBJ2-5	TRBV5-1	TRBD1	TGCGCCAGCAGCTTAAAGGGACAGGGACGGGAGACCCAGTACTTC	CASSLKGQGRETQYF
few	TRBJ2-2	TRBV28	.	TGTGCCAGCAGTTTAACGGGGTTTGGCGGGGAGCTGTTTTTT	CASSLTGFGGELFF
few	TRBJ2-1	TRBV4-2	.	TGTGCCAGCAGCCAAGTTGTTGGGGGATATAGCTCCTACAATGAGCAGTTCTTC	CASSQVVGGYSSYNEQFF
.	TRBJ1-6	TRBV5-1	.	TGCGCCAGCAGCTTGAACAGGGATAATTCACCCCTCCACTTT	CASSLNRDNSPLHF
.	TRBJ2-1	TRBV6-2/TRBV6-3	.	TGTGCCAGCAGTTACCTGTACCCGGGGAATGAGCAGTTCTTC	CASSYLYPGNEQFF
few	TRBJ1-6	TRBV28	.	TGTGCCAGCAGTTTAAGACTGGGAAATAATTCACCCCTCCACTTT	CASSLRLGNNSPLHF
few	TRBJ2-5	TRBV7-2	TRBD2	TGTGCCAGCAGCCTTGGACAACTAGCGGGGGGGCTGCAAGAGACCCAGTACTTC	CASSLGQLAGGLQETQYF
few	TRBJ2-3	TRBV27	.	TGTGCCAGCAGATTGACGGGGGTTAGCACAGATACGCAGTATTTT	CASRLTGVSTDTQYF
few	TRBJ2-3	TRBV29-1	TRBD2	TGCAGCGTTGAAGATCGGGGGGGATTAGCAGATGCGCAGTATTTT	CSVEDRGGLADAQYF
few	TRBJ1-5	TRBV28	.	TGTGCCAGCAGTACCGGGGGGGGAGTCAATCAGCCCCAGCATTTT	CASSTGGGVNQPQHF
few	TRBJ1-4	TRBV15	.	TGTGCCACCAGCAGAGATCTGAGTGCAACTAATGAAAAACTGTTTTTT	CATSRDLSATNEKLFF
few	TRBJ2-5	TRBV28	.	TGTGCCAGCAGTCCCTGGGATCGACGGGAGACCCAGTACTTC	CASSPWDRRETQYF
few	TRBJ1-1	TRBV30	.	TGTGCCTGGAGGCCAAATCGAGTTAACACTGAAGCTTTCTTT	CAWRPNRVNTEAFF
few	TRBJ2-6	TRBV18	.	TGTGCCAGCTCACCACAAGGATTCGGGGCCAACGTCCTGACTTTC	CASSPQGFGANVLTF
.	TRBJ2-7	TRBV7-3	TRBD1	TGTGCCAGCAGCTCAGAGACAGGGGCCGAGCAGTACTTC	CASSSETGAEQYF
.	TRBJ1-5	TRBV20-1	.	TGCAGTGCTAGAGGGACGGAGGGACGCAATCAGCCCCAGCATTTT	CSARGTEGRNQPQHF
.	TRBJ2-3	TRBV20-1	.	TGCAGTGCTAGGGGGGTTAATACGCAGTATTTT	CSARGVNTQYF
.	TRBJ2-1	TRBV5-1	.	TGCGCCAGCAGCTTGGAGGGGCAGGGTGGCAATGAGCAGTTCTTC	CASSLEGQGGNEQFF
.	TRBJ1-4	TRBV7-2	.	TGTGCCAGCAGCCGGACCCCAGGGGAAAGACTGTTTTTT	CASSRTPGERLFF